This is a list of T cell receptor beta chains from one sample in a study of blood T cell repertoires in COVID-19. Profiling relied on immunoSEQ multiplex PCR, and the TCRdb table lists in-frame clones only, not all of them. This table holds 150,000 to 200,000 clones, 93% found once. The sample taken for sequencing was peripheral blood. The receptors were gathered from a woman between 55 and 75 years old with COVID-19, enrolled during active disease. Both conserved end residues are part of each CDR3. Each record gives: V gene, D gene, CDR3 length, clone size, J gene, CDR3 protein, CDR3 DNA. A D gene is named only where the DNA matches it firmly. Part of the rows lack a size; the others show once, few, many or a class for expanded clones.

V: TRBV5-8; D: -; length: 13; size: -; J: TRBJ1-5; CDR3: CASSFGGGQPQHF; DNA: TGTGCCAGCAGCTTTGGCGGGGGTCAGCCCCAGCATTTT
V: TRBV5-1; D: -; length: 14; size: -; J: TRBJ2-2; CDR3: CASHLDSGTGELFF; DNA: TGCGCCAGCCACTTGGATTCGGGCACCGGGGAGCTGTTTTTT
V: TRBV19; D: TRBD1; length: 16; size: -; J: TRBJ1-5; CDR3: CASSTLLRGPNQPQHF; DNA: TGTGCCAGTAGTACTCTCCTCAGGGGGCCCAATCAGCCCCAGCATTTT
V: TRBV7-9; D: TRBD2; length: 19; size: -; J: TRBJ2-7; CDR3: CASSWDPGLAGGSSYEQYF; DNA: TGTGCCAGCAGTTGGGATCCGGGACTAGCGGGGGGTTCCTCCTACGAGCAGTACTTC
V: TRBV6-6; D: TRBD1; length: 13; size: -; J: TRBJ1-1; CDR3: CASNGQGYTEAFF; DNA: TGTGCCAGCAACGGACAGGGATATACTGAAGCTTTCTTT
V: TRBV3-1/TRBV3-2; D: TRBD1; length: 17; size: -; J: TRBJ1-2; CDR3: CASSQVRTGGARYGYTF; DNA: TGTGCCAGCAGCCAAGTCCGGACAGGGGGCGCTAGGTATGGCTACACCTTC
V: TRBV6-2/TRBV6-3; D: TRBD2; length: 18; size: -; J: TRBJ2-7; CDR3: CASSAGTSANPRAYEQYF; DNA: TGTGCCAGCAGTGCCGGGACTAGCGCGAATCCAAGGGCCTACGAGCAGTACTTC
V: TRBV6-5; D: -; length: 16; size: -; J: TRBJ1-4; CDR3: CASSYSIQGSGEKLFF; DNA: TGTGCCAGCAGTTACTCGATTCAGGGGTCAGGTGAAAAACTGTTTTTT
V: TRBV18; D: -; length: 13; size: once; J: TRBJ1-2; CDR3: CASSPSDSLGYTF; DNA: TGTGCCAGCTCACCCTCGGACAGCTTAGGCTACACCTTC
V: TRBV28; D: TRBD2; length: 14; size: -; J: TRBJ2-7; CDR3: CASRLLAGGPRQYF; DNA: TGTGCCAGCAGATTACTAGCGGGGGGGCCGAGGCAGTACTTC
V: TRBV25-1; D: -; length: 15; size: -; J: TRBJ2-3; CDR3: CASSNLETYTDTQYF; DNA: TGTGCCAGCAGTAACCTAGAGACGTACACAGATACGCAGTATTTT
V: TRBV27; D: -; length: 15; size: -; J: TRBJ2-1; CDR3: CASRSSGSAYNEQFF; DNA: TGTGCCAGCAGATCAAGCGGGTCGGCCTACAATGAGCAGTTCTTC
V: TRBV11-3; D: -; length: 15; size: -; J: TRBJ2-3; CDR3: CASSSLGQGTDTQYF; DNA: TGTGCCAGCAGCTCCTTGGGGCAGGGAACAGATACGCAGTATTTT
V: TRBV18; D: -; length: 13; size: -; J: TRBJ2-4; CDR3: CASSPRGLNIQYF; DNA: TGTGCCAGCTCACCACGGGGGCTAAACATTCAGTACTTC
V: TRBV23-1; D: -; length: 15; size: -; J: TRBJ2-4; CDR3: CASSQSIDRGYIQYF; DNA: TGCGCCAGCAGTCAATCGATAGACCGGGGGTACATTCAGTACTTC
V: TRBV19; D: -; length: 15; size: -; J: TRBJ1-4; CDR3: CASSMGGEANEKLFF; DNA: TGTGCCAGTAGTATGGGTGGGGAGGCTAATGAAAAACTGTTTTTT
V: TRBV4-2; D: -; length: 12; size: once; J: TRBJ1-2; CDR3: CASSQDYYGYTF; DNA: TGTGCCAGCAGCCAAGACTACTATGGCTACACCTTC
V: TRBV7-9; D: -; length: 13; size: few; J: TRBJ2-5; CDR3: CASSFSGEETQYF; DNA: TGTGCCAGCAGCTTCTCGGGGGAAGAGACCCAGTACTTC
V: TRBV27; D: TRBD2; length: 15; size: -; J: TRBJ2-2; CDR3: CASRTGRGDTGELFF; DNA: TGTGCCAGCAGAACGGGGCGGGGGGATACCGGGGAGCTGTTTTTT
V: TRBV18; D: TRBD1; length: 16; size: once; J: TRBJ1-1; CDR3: CASSLRTGELNTEAFF; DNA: TGTGCCAGCTCACTTCGAACAGGGGAATTGAACACTGAAGCTTTCTTT
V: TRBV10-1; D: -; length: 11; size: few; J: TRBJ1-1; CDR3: CASQQGTEAFF; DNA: TGCGCCAGCCAGCAGGGCACTGAAGCTTTCTTT
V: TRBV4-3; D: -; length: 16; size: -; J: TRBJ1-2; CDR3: CASSQGSLDLPHGYTF; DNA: TGCGCCAGCAGCCAGGGGTCTTTGGACTTGCCGCATGGCTACACCTTC
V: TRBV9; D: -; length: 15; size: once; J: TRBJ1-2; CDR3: CASSPWEGEVYGYTF; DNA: TGTGCCAGCAGTCCCTGGGAGGGCGAAGTCTATGGCTACACCTTC
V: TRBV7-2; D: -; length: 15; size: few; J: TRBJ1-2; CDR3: CASSLGSPGSYGYTF; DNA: TGTGCCAGCAGCTTAGGGTCCCCAGGCTCTTATGGCTACACCTTC
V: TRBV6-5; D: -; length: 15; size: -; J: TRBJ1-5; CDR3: CASSYSPGYNQPQHF; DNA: TGTGCCAGCAGTTACTCGCCGGGGTACAATCAGCCCCAGCATTTT
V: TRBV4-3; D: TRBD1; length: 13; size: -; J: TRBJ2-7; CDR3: CASSFQQGYEQYF; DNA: TGCGCCAGCAGCTTCCAACAGGGGTACGAGCAGTACTTC
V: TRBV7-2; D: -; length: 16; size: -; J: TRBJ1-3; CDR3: CASSLAPTASGNTIYF; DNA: TGTGCCAGCAGCTTAGCGCCGACAGCCTCTGGAAACACCATATATTTT
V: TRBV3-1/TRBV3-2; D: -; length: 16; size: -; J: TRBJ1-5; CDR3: CASSQHRGGADQPQHF; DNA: TGTGCCAGCAGCCAACATCGAGGAGGGGCGGATCAGCCCCAGCATTTT
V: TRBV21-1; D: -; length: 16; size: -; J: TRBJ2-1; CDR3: CASSKMDRGIYNEQFF; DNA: TGTGCCAGCAGCAAAATGGACAGGGGTATATACAATGAGCAGTTCTTC
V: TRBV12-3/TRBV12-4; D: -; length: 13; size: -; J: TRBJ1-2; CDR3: CASSLAGNYGYTF; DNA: TGTGCCAGCAGTTTGGCAGGAAACTATGGCTACACCTTC
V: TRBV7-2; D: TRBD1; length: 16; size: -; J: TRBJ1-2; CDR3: CASSLDPQGAPFGYTF; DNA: TGTGCCAGCAGCTTAGATCCCCAGGGGGCCCCCTTCGGCTACACCTTC
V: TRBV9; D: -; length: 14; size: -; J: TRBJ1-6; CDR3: CASSPETGRSPLHF; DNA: TGTGCCAGCAGCCCCGAGACGGGTCGTTCACCCCTCCACTTT
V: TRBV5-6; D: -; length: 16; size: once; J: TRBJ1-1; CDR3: CASRQVGGPMNTEAFF; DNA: TGTGCCAGCAGGCAGGTAGGGGGACCCATGAACACTGAAGCTTTCTTT
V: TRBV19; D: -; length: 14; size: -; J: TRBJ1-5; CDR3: CASSIQEINQPQHF; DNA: TGTGCCAGTAGTATACAGGAAATCAATCAGCCCCAGCATTTT
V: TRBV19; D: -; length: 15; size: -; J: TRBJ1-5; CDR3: CASSIKGIAGQPQHF; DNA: TGTGCCAGTAGTATAAAGGGGATCGCAGGTCAGCCCCAGCATTTT
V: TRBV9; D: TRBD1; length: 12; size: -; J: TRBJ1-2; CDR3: CASSVTGGGYTF; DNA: TGTGCCAGCAGCGTAACAGGGGGCGGCTACACCTTC
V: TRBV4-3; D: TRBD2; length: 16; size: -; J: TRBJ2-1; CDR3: CASSRQATSGNYEQFF; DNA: TGCGCCAGCAGTCGTCAGGCGACTAGCGGGAACTATGAGCAGTTCTTC
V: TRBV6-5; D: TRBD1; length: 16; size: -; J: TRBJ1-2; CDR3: CASSYRDRGRVLGYTF; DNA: TGTGCCAGCAGTTATAGGGACAGGGGGCGCGTTTTGGGCTACACCTTC
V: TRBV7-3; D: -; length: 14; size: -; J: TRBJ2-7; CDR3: CASSPTPQVREQYF; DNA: TGTGCCAGCAGCCCAACCCCCCAGGTCCGCGAGCAGTACTTC
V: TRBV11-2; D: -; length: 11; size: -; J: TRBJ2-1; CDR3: CASSRDSEQFF; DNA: TGTGCCAGCTCTAGGGACTCTGAGCAGTTCTTC
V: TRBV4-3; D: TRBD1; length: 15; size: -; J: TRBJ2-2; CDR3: CASSQETGVTGELFF; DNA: TGCGCCAGCAGCCAAGAGACAGGGGTCACCGGGGAGCTGTTTTTT
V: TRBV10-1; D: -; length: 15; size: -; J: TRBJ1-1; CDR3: CASSESAGWFTEAFF; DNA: TGCGCCAGCAGTGAGTCGGCAGGATGGTTCACTGAAGCTTTCTTT
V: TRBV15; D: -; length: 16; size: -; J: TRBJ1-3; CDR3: CATSRDRPGTGNTIYF; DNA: TGTGCCACCAGCAGAGATCGTCCAGGGACAGGAAACACCATATATTTT
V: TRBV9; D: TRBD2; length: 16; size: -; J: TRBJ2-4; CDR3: CASSVEAGVTKNIQYF; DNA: TGTGCCAGCAGCGTAGAAGCGGGGGTTACTAAAAACATTCAGTACTTC
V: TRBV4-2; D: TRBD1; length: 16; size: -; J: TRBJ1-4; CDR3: CASSQTAGTGGLKLFF; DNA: TGTGCCAGCAGCCAGACGGCGGGGACAGGAGGTTTGAAACTGTTTTTT
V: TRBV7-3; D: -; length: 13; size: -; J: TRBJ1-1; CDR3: CASSTQGNTEAFF; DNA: TGTGCCAGCAGCACACAGGGGAACACTGAAGCTTTCTTT
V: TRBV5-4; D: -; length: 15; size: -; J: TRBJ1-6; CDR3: CASSLQQGIGSPLHF; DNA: TGTGCCAGCAGCTTGCAGCAGGGAATTGGTTCACCCCTCCACTTT
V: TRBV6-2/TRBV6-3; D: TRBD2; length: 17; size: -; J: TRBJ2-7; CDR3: CASSYGLAGGLSYEQYF; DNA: TGTGCCAGCAGTTACGGCCTAGCGGGGGGCCTATCCTACGAGCAGTACTTC
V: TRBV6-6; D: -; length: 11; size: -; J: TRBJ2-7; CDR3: CASSYAGEQYF; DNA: TGTGCCAGCAGTTACGCGGGAGAGCAGTACTTC
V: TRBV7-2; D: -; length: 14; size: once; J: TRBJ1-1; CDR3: CASTPGGGNTEAFF; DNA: TGTGCCAGCACCCCCGGGGGGGGGAACACTGAAGCTTTCTTT
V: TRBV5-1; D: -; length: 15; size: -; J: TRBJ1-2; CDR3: CASSLWGHLNYGYTF; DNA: TGCGCCAGCAGCTTGTGGGGACACTTAAACTATGGCTACACCTTC
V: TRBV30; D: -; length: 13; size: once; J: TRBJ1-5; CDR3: CAWSVSDRGSQHF; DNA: TGTGCCTGGAGTGTATCCGACCGGGGATCCCAGCATTTT
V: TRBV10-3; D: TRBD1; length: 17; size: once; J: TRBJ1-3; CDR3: CAISEYYGTASGNTIYF; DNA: TGTGCCATCAGTGAGTATTACGGGACAGCCTCTGGAAACACCATATATTTT
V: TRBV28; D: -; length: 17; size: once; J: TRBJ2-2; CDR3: CASSSPRKRNRDGELFF; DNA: TGTGCCAGCAGTTCCCCGCGGAAGAGGAATCGAGACGGGGAGCTGTTTTTT
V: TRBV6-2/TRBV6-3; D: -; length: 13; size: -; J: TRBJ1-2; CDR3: CASSIGHVYGYTF; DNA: TGTGCCAGCAGCATCGGTCACGTCTATGGCTACACCTTC
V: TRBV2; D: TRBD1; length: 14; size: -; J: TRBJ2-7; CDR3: CASSGATGGYEQYF; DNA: TGTGCCAGCAGTGGAGCGACAGGGGGCTACGAGCAGTACTTC
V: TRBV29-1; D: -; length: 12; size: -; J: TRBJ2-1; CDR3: CSVEELADEQFF; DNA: TGCAGCGTTGAAGAACTAGCAGATGAGCAGTTCTTC